This T cell receptor beta chain was profiled in a study of T cells in tumors after PD-1 blockade (dated by TCRdb to the late 2010s). At the level of the whole study: Exclusion criteria were prior checkpoint blockade, use of systemic immunosuppressants, or recent radiotherapy or other anti-cancer therapy within 4 weeks. Patients were treated with either pembrolizumab 200 mg every 3 weeks or cemiplimab 350 mg every 2 weeks. RECIST version 1.1 was the standard used to evaluate clinical response. Ongoing daily vismodegib 150 mg was also given to a subset of patients during anti-PD-1 treatment. On average, peripheral blood samples had around 110,000 TCR templates (range about 24,000-280,000) and 35,000 to 40,000 unique clonotypes. Bulk TCR sequencing was performed on about 9 peripheral blood samples from roughly five patients to compare blood and tumor clonotypes. Paired single-cell RNA and TCR sequencing was performed on site-matched tumors from BCC or SCC patients before and after anti-PD-1 therapy.

Here is what the overall study found, with its caveats: Roughly two fifths of the TCR clonotypes from tumors also showed up in blood, and some novel exhausted tumor clones were present in pre-treatment blood, which suggests peripheral recruitment. Where the novel T cell clones came from was not determined, and possible sources could include lymphoid organs or rare unexpanded clones inside the tumor or in the tumor periphery.

The immunoSEQ platform was used for deep TCRbeta sequencing. The authors' analysis ran thus. Only productive rearrangements were exported from the immunoSEQ Analyzer for downstream analysis. T cell phenotypes were assigned to bulk TCRbeta clonotypes by matching the clonotypes to single-cell RNA+TCR-seq clones that had the same TCRbeta sequence. Tumor enrichment of a clone was calculated by dividing the clone's tumor frequency by the clone's PBMC frequency, both taken from bulk TCR sequencing. TCRs were sorted with GLIPH into specificity groups, meaning clusters of distinct TCRs that share CDR3 motifs and likely recognize common antigens. TCRdb mirrors the immuneACCESS table, restricted to in-frame sequences. Some clones are absent from its copies; in checked studies, under half trace to an unresolved V gene, and the reason for the others is unknown. V, J and clone size are taken as reported in that table, and D and trimming were inferred from the DNA itself. The sample contains some 24,000 clones, roughly 80% of them found a single time. The top ten clones comprise less than 15% of the sample.

Concerning this clone itself: What antigen it recognizes has not been identified. Per-nucleotide qualities are absent, and no much larger clonotype sits a single base away.

CDR1 and CDR2, per the germline V gene (reference sequence), are LGHDT and YNNKEL. Spanning cysteine to phenylalanine, the CDR3 consists of 12 amino acids. Left in the record is the CDR3 DNA by itself, 36 bases read in frame from the first base. At the junction V is shortened by 6 bases and J by 7 bases, with 10 bases in between. The time point tag for this specimen amounts to: after anti-PD-1 therapy. Genomic DNA extracted from tumor biopsies or peripheral blood was used for bulk TCRbeta sequencing, with input ranging from roughly 600 ng to 6,004 ng. All patients had histologically proven advanced or metastatic basal or squamous cell carcinoma and were poor candidates for surgical resection. Of the approximately 12 patients in the basal cell carcinoma cohort, several underwent bulk tumor TCR sequencing.

The source is a human donor with basal cell carcinoma. The source material was PBMCs, sampled after anti-PD-1 treatment. The rearranged chain carries TRBV3-1 (or the pseudogene TRBV3-2) and TRBJ2-1; the D region possibly corresponds to TRBD2 (6 bases align). The CDR3: CASRARGNEQFF. DNA sequence: TGTGCCAGCAGGGCGCGGGGAAATGAGCAGTTCTTC.